This is a list of T cell receptor beta chains from one sample in a study of breast tumors, draining lymph nodes, adjacent tissues. TCRdb called the multiplex PCR reads again in MiXCR, with one record for every CDR3 protein. The sample shows around 50,000 distinct CDR3 sequences, 23% of them seen only once. Source material: breast tumor tissue. These receptors were obtained from a female donor with breast cancer. Some clones in this sample may be carry-over from other donors' samples. Both conserved end residues are part of each CDR3. D genes are given only for firm matches. A clone size is listed for some rows: how often the clone was seen (once, few, many), or a class if it is expanded.

D: -; V: TRBV19; J: TRBJ1-1; size: once; DNA: TGTGCCAGTAGTCTCACCACGCTCAACACTGAAGCTTTCTTT; CDR3: CASSLTTLNTEAFF
D: TRBD1; V: TRBV6-6; J: TRBJ1-2; size: many; DNA: TGTGCCAGCCTTCGAGGGCGGGACAGGGTTATGCGCTACACCTTC; CDR3: CASLRGRDRVMRYTF
D: TRBD2; V: TRBV9; J: TRBJ2-5; size: many; DNA: TGTGCCAGCAGCGTCCATAATAGCGGGGGGACGCAAGAGACCCAGTACTTC; CDR3: CASSVHNSGGTQETQYF
D: TRBD1; V: TRBV4-1; J: TRBJ1-4; size: many; DNA: TGCGCCAGCAGCCTGACAGGGACAACTAATGAAAAACTGTTTTTT; CDR3: CASSLTGTTNEKLFF
D: -; V: TRBV18; J: TRBJ2-7; size: many; DNA: TGTGCCAGCTCACCACGGCGCGGGAACAACGAGCAGTACTTC; CDR3: CASSPRRGNNEQYF
D: TRBD1; V: TRBV12-3/TRBV12-4; J: TRBJ1-2; size: many; DNA: TGTGCCAGCAGTTTAGGACAGGGGGGGGGCTACACCTTC; CDR3: CASSLGQGGGYTF
D: -; V: TRBV6-2/TRBV6-3; J: TRBJ2-2; size: few; DNA: TGTGCCAGCAGTGCCTTTGGTGCCGGGGAGCTGTTTTTT; CDR3: CASSAFGAGELFF
D: -; V: TRBV3-1; J: TRBJ2-7; size: many; DNA: TGTGCCAGCAGCCAACGGGGCTACGAGCAGTACTTC; CDR3: CASSQRGYEQYF
D: -; V: TRBV12-3/TRBV12-4; J: TRBJ1-5; size: many; DNA: TGTGCCAGCAGTCCCGGGGCGGGCGGGAGCAATCAGCCCCAGCATTTT; CDR3: CASSPGAGGSNQPQHF
D: TRBD2; V: TRBV5-6; J: TRBJ2-7; size: -; DNA: TGTGCCAGCAGCGCGGGACTAGCGCACCACGAGCAGTACTTC; CDR3: CASSAGLAHHEQYF
D: TRBD1; V: TRBV3-1; J: TRBJ1-2; size: many; DNA: TGTGCCAGCAAAGCAGGGGGCATCACCCATGGCTACACCTTC; CDR3: CASKAGGITHGYTF
D: -; V: TRBV20-1; J: TRBJ2-1; size: many; DNA: TGCAGTGCCGGTATTGGGGAGCAGTTCTTC; CDR3: CSAGIGEQFF
D: -; V: TRBV20-1; J: TRBJ2-3; size: many; DNA: TGCAGTGCTAGAGTGAGGGTCCCAGATACGCAGTATTTT; CDR3: CSARVRVPDTQYF
D: -; V: TRBV15; J: TRBJ1-5; size: many; DNA: TGTGCCACCAGCAGACCCAATCAGCCCCAGCATTTT; CDR3: CATSRPNQPQHF
D: -; V: TRBV2; J: TRBJ2-1; size: medium-sized; DNA: TGTGCCAGCAGTGGACAGAGTGAGCAGTTCTTC; CDR3: CASSGQSEQFF
D: -; V: TRBV6-1; J: TRBJ1-6; size: many; DNA: TGTGCCAGCAGTGTCACCGCCGGGCAGGGGCAATCACCCCTCCACTTT; CDR3: CASSVTAGQGQSPLHF
D: TRBD1; V: TRBV30; J: TRBJ2-3; size: few; DNA: TGTGCCTGGGACAGGGATCCAAGCACAGATACGCAGTATTTT; CDR3: CAWDRDPSTDTQYF
D: TRBD2; V: TRBV7-8; J: TRBJ2-7; size: many; DNA: TGTGCCAGCAGCTTAAGACTAGCGGTCTACGAGCAGTACTTC; CDR3: CASSLRLAVYEQYF
D: TRBD1; V: TRBV5-1; J: TRBJ1-4; size: few; DNA: TGCGCCAGCAGCGAGAGACAGGGAGATAATGAAAAACTGTTTTTT; CDR3: CASSERQGDNEKLFF
D: -; V: TRBV2; J: TRBJ1-2; size: many; DNA: TGTGCCAGCATCGGAGGGAATGGCTACACCTTC; CDR3: CASIGGNGYTF
D: -; V: TRBV9; J: TRBJ2-1; size: -; DNA: TGTGCCAGCGGATCGACTTTAGAGCAGTTCTTC; CDR3: CASGSTLEQFF
D: -; V: TRBV20-1; J: TRBJ2-1; size: -; DNA: TGCAGTGCTAAAGGGTATCCTGCCCATGAGCAGTTCTTC; CDR3: CSAKGYPAHEQFF
D: TRBD1; V: TRBV14; J: TRBJ2-2; size: few; DNA: TGTGCCAGCAGCCCCCTGGGACAGGGACCGAACACCGGGGAGCTGTTTTTT; CDR3: CASSPLGQGPNTGELFF
D: TRBD1; V: TRBV19; J: TRBJ2-7; size: many; DNA: TGTGCCAGTAGTATCTCGGGGACAGGGGGCGAGCAGTACTTC; CDR3: CASSISGTGGEQYF
D: TRBD1; V: TRBV5-4; J: TRBJ2-6; size: -; DNA: TGTGCCAGCAGCACACAGGGGGCCGGGGCCAACGTCCTGACTTTC; CDR3: CASSTQGAGANVLTF
D: -; V: TRBV5-1; J: TRBJ2-3; size: many; DNA: TGCGCCAGCAATGTGGGGGGGCAGACAGATACGCAGTATTTT; CDR3: CASNVGGQTDTQYF
D: -; V: TRBV2; J: TRBJ2-3; size: few; DNA: TGTGCCACGGCGATCGCAGATACGCAGTATTTT; CDR3: CATAIADTQYF
D: -; V: TRBV5-6; J: TRBJ1-5; size: many; DNA: TGTGCCAGCAGCTTGGGGATTAGCAATCAGCCCCAGCATTTT; CDR3: CASSLGISNQPQHF
D: -; V: TRBV3-1; J: TRBJ1-2; size: many; DNA: TGTGCCAGCAGCCAAGATGGGACGCGGGTAAACGGCTACACCTTC; CDR3: CASSQDGTRVNGYTF
D: -; V: TRBV20-1; J: TRBJ2-7; size: medium-sized; DNA: TGCAGTGCTAGGAATATCCCCTACGAGCAGTACTTC; CDR3: CSARNIPYEQYF
D: -; V: TRBV6-1; J: TRBJ2-3; size: -; DNA: TGTGCCAGCAGAGGACTCTTGCATACGCAGTATTTT; CDR3: CASRGLLHTQYF
D: -; V: TRBV19; J: TRBJ2-1; size: many; DNA: TGTGCCAGTAGTCCGGACAGTTTTAATGAGCAGTTCTTC; CDR3: CASSPDSFNEQFF
D: -; V: TRBV30; J: TRBJ2-3; size: many; DNA: TGTGCCTGGAGTGTTTGGGGTAGCACAGATACGCAGTATTTT; CDR3: CAWSVWGSTDTQYF
D: -; V: TRBV5-1; J: TRBJ2-5; size: many; DNA: TGCGCCAGCAGCAAAAGCGGACCTCAAGAGACCCAGTACTTC; CDR3: CASSKSGPQETQYF
D: TRBD1; V: TRBV5-5; J: TRBJ1-6; size: many; DNA: TGTGCCAGCAGCTTAGGGACAGGTCATTCACCCCTCCACTTT; CDR3: CASSLGTGHSPLHF
D: -; V: TRBV6-1; J: TRBJ1-2; size: many; DNA: TGTGCCAGCAGTGGGCAGGGAGGCTATGGCTACACCTTC; CDR3: CASSGQGGYGYTF
D: -; V: TRBV28; J: TRBJ1-2; size: few; DNA: TGTGCCAGCAGTGCCGACAGATCGGGCTACACCTTC; CDR3: CASSADRSGYTF
D: -; V: TRBV4-1; J: TRBJ1-2; size: medium-sized; DNA: TGCGCCAGCAGCCAAGAGGGGAACTATGGCTACACCTTC; CDR3: CASSQEGNYGYTF
D: TRBD2; V: TRBV6-2/TRBV6-3; J: TRBJ2-1; size: -; DNA: TGTGCCAGCAGTCGACAGCGGGACTACAATGAGCAGTTCTTC; CDR3: CASSRQRDYNEQFF
D: TRBD1; V: TRBV7-9; J: TRBJ2-7; size: many; DNA: TGTGCCAGCAGCTCCTACAGGGGGCAGGAGCAGTACTTC; CDR3: CASSSYRGQEQYF
D: -; V: TRBV28; J: TRBJ1-3; size: many; DNA: TGTGCCAGCAGTCCCACCGGACAGCCCATCTCTGGAAACACCATATATTTT; CDR3: CASSPTGQPISGNTIYF
D: TRBD1; V: TRBV15; J: TRBJ1-3; size: many; DNA: TGTGCCACCAGCGCCGACAGGGATCCTGGAAACACCATATATTTT; CDR3: CATSADRDPGNTIYF
D: -; V: TRBV6-1; J: TRBJ2-7; size: many; DNA: TGTGCCAGCAGGCGACAGGCCTACGAGCAGTACTTC; CDR3: CASRRQAYEQYF